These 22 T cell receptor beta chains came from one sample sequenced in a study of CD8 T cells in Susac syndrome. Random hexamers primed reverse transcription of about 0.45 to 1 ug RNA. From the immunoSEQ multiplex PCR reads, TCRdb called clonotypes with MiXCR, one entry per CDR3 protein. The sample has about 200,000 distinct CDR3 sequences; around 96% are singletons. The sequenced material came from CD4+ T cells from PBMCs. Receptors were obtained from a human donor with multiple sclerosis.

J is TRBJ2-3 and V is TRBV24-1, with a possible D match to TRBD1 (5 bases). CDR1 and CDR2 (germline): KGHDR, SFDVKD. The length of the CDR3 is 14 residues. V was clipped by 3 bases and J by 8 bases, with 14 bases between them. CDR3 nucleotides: TGTGCCACCAGTGATACTACTGGGGCCGGTACGCAGTATTTT. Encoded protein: CATSDTTGAGTQYF.

Here the CDR3 reads CASSPTTGEQPQHF. In DNA form, the CDR3 reads TGTGCCAGCTCACCGACGACAGGGGAACAGCCCCAGCATTTT. J is TRBJ1-5 and V is TRBV18; the match to TRBD1 covers 8 bases. Per germline, CDR1 KGHSH and CDR2 LQKENI. There are 14 residues in the CDR3. The ends lost 3 bases at V and 7 bases at J; junction bases unmatched: 5.

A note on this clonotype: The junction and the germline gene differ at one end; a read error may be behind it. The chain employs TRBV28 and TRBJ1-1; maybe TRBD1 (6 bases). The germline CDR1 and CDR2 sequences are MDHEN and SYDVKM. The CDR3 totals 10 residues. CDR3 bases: TGTGCCAGCAGCTCCGGGGGGGCGGACTTT. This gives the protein CASSSGGADF.

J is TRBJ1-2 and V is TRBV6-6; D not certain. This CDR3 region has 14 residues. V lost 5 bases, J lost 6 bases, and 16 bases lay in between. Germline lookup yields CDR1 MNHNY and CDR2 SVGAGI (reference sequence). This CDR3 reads CASSQKQPKHGYTF. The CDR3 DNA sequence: TGTGCCAGCAGTCAAAAACAACCAAAGCATGGCTACACCTTC.

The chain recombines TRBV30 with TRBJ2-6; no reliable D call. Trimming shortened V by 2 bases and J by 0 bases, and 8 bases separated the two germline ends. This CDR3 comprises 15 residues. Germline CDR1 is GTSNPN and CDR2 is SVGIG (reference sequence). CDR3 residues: CAWSRKPSGANVLTF. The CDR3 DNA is TGTGCCTGGAGTAGGAAGCCCTCTGGGGCCAACGTCCTGACTTTC.

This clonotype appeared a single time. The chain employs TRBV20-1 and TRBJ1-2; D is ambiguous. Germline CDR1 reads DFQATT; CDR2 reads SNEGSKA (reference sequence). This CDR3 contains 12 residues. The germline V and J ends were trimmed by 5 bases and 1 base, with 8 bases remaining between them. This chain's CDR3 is CSAQTDNYGYTF. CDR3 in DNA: TGCAGTGCTCAGACCGATAACTATGGCTACACCTTC.

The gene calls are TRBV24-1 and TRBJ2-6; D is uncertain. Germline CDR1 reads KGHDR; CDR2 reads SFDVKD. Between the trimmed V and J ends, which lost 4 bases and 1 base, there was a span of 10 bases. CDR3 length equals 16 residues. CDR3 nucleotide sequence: TGTGCCACCAGTGACTGGGAAGGTTCTGGGGCCAACGTCCTGACTTTC. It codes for CATSDWEGSGANVLTF.

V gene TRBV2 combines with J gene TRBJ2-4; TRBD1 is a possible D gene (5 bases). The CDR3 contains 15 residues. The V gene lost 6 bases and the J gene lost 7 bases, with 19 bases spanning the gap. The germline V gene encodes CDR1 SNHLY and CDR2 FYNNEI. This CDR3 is CASRPQGAWGNIQYF. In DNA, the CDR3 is TGTGCCAGCAGACCCCAGGGTGCGTGGGGCAACATTCAGTACTTC.

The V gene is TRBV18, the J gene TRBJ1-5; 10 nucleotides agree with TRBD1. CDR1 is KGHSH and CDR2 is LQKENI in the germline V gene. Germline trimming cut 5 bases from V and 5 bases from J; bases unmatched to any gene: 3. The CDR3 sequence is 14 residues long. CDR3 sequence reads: CASSAGTGDQPQHF. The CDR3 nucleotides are TGTGCCAGCTCAGCGGGGACAGGGGATCAGCCCCAGCATTTT.

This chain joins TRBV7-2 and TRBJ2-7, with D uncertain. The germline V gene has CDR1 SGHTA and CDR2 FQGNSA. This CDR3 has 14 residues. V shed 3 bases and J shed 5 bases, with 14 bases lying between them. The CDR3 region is CASSFGPSPNEQYF. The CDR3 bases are TGTGCCAGCAGCTTCGGGCCATCCCCTAACGAGCAGTACTTC.

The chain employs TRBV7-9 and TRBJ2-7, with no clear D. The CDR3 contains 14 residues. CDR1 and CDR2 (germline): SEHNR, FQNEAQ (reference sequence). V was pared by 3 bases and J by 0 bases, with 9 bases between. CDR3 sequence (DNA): TGTGCCAGCAGCTTTTCCACCTACTCCTACGAGCAGTACTTC. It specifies CASSFSTYSYEQYF.

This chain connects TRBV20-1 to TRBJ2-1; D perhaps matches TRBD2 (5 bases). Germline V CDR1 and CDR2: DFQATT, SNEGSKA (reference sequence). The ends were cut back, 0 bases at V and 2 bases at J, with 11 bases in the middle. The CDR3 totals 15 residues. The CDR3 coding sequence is TGCAGTGCTAGAGACCGCGGGTCTACCTACAATGAGCAGTTCTTC. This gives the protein CSARDRGSTYNEQFF.

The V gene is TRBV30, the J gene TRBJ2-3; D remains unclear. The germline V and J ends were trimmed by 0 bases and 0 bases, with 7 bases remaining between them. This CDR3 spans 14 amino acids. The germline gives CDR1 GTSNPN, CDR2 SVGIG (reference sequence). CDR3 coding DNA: TGTGCCTGGAGTGTAGGATCTAGCACAGATACGCAGTATTTT. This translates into CAWSVGSSTDTQYF.

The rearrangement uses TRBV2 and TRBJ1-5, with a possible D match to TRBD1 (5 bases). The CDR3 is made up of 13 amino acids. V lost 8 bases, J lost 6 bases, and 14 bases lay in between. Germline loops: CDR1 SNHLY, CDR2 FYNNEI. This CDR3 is CASGQRGIQPQHF. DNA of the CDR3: TGTGCCAGCGGCCAGCGGGGGATTCAGCCCCAGCATTTT.

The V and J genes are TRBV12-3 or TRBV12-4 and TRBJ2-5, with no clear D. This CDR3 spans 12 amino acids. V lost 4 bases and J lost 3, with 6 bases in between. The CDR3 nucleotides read TGTGCCAGCAGTTACTTGGAAGAGACCCAGTACTTC. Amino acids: CASSYLEETQYF.

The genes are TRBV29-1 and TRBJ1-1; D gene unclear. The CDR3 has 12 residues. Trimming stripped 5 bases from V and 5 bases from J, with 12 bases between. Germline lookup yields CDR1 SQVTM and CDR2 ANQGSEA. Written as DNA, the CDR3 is TGCAGCGTTTCAGAGAAACCGACTGAAGCTTTCTTT. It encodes CSVSEKPTEAFF.

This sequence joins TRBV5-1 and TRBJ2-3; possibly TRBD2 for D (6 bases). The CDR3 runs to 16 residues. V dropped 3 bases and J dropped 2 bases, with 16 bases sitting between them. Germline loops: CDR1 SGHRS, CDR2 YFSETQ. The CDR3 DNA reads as TGCGCCAGCAGCTGGGTACCGCGGGAATCCACAGATACGCAGTATTTT. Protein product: CASSWVPRESTDTQYF.

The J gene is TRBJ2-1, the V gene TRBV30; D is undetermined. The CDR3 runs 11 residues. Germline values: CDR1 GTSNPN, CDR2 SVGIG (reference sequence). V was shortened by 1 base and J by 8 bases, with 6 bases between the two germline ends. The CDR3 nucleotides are TGTGCCTGGAGTGCCACCTATGAGCAGTTCTTC. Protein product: CAWSATYEQFF.

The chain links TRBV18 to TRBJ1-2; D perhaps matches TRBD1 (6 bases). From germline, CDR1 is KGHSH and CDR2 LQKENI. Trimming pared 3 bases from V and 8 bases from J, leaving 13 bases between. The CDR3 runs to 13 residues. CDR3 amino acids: CASSPQGRDGYTF. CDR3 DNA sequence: TGTGCCAGCTCACCCCAGGGGCGAGACGGCTACACCTTC.

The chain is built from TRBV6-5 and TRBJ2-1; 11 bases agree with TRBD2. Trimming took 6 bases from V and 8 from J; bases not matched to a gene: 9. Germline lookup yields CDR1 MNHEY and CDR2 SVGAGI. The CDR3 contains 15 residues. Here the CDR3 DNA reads TGTGCCAGCAGCTATACTAGCGGGAGCAGGGATGAGCAGTTCTTC. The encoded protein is CASSYTSGSRDEQFF.

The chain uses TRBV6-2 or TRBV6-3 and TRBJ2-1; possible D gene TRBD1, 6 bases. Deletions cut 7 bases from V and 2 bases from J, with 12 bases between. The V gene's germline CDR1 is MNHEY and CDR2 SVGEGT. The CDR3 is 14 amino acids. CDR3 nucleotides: TGTGCCAGCATCAACGAGGGGGCCTACAATGAGCAGTTCTTC. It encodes CASINEGAYNEQFF.

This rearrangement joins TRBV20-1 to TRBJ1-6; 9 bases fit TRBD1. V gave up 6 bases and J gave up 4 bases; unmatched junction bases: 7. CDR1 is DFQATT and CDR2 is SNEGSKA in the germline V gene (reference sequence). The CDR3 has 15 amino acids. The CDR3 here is CSATTGGRYNSPLHF. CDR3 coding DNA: TGCAGTGCAACGACAGGGGGAAGGTATAATTCACCCCTCCACTTT.